The 2 T cell receptor beta chains below all came from one sample that was sequenced in a study of T-cell reconstitution after alpha-beta-depleted transplantation in children. A library of TCRbeta sequences, prepared with unique molecular identifiers, was generated. In TCRdb, the PCR reads were re-called with MiXCR into one record per CDR3 protein. The sample yields 500,000 or so distinct CDR3 sequences, over 25% seen once. The sample here was PBMCs from the stem cell graft donor, taken from the stem cell graft. The receptors here all came from a human donor who donated a stem cell graft to a child with aplastic anemia.

This chain uses TRBV19 with TRBJ2-1, with a tentative D call TRBD2 (6 bases). Trimming pared 1 base from V and 6 bases from J, leaving 10 bases between. This CDR3 is 14 amino acids long. Looked up from germline, CDR1 is LNHDA and CDR2 is SQIVND (reference sequence). The CDR3 is CASSIVPAGNEQFF. As DNA, the CDR3 is TGTGCCAGTAGTATAGTTCCAGCGGGCAATGAGCAGTTCTTC. Drawing the rest from reference TRBV19 and TRBJ2-1, the complete variable domain is DGGITQSPKYLFRKEGQNVTLSCEQNLNHDAMYWYRQDPGQGLRLIYYSQIVNDFQKGDIAEGYSVSREKKESFPLTVTSAQKNPTAFYLCASSIVPAGNEQFFGPGTRLTVL.

A few counts support this clonotype. The chain couples TRBV7-2 to TRBJ2-1, with a weak D call TRBD2 (6 bases). The germline V gene has CDR1 SGHTA and CDR2 FQGNSA. V lost 5 bases to trimming and J lost 3 bases, with 11 bases between them. The CDR3 covers 14 residues. The CDR3 region is CASSLSGVYNEQFF. The CDR3, as DNA: TGTGCCAGCAGCCTTTCGGGGGTCTACAATGAGCAGTTCTTC.